A single sample gave rise to the 29 T cell receptor beta chains below, sequenced in a study of CD4 T cells in relation to SARS-CoV-2 and coronaviruses. Sequencing was performed with immunoSEQ multiplex PCR; in TCRdb, only in-frame clones are kept and a portion is missing. The sample has approximately 70,000 clones; 85% to 95% are singletons. Before the COVID-19 pandemic, during about 2010-2018, CD4+ T cells were taken from unexposed donors. The sequenced sample was naive CD4+ T cells from PBMCs. Subset here: naive CD4+ T cells isolated by negative enrichment. These receptors were obtained from a human donor in good health.

This sequence joins TRBV30 and TRBJ1-4; the match to TRBD1 covers 9 bases. The germline V gene encodes CDR1 GTSNPN and CDR2 SVGIG (reference sequence). The CDR3 runs 14 residues. Losses at the gene ends were 4 bases for V and 7 bases for J; bases not matched to a gene: 7. The CDR3 spells CAWKPGTGSEKLFF. In DNA form, the CDR3 reads TGTGCCTGGAAACCCGGGACAGGGAGTGAAAAACTGTTTTTT.

CDR3 sequence reads: CATSDRGQVRPNEQFF. CDR3 nucleotide sequence: TGTGCCACCAGTGATAGAGGACAGGTCCGGCCCAATGAGCAGTTCTTC. V gene TRBV24-1 combines with J gene TRBJ2-1; 7 bases are a match to TRBD1. Germline V gene lookup returns CDR1 KGHDR and CDR2 SFDVKD. Trimming cost V 3 bases and J 6 bases; bases outside gene matches: 10. The length of the CDR3 is 16 residues.

The chain uses TRBV6-5 and TRBJ2-7, with 8 nucleotides matching TRBD1. Germline V gene lookup returns CDR1 MNHEY and CDR2 SVGAGI. J was trimmed by 5 bases and V by 2 bases; bases with no gene match: 8. This CDR3 spans 15 amino acids. The CDR3 here is CASSYTGDRFNEQYF. The CDR3 region has the DNA TGTGCCAGCAGTTACACAGGGGACAGGTTTAACGAGCAGTACTTC.

A single count supports this clone. V usage is TRBV5-1 and J usage is TRBJ2-5, with a possible D match to TRBD1 (6 bases). There are 16 residues in the CDR3. Germline V gene lookup returns CDR1 SGHRS and CDR2 YFSETQ. With 4 bases removed from V and 4 bases from J, the gap between germline ends came to 20 bases. The CDR3 nucleotides read TGCGCCAGCAGCAATACTGGCCGGGCAGGGGTAGAGACCCAGTACTTC. Protein product: CASSNTGRAGVETQYF. Looking up the rest from reference TRBV5-1 and TRBJ2-5 gives the full variable domain: KAGVTQTPRYLIKTRGQQVTLSCSPISGHRSVSWYQQTPGQGLQFLFEYFSETQRNKGNFPGRFSGRQFSNSRSEMNVSTLELGDSALYLCASSNTGRAGVETQYFGPGTRLLVL.

J is TRBJ1-4 and V is TRBV2, with TRBD1 matching 7 bases. From germline, CDR1 is SNHLY and CDR2 FYNNEI. The V and J ends lost 9 bases and 7 bases, in that order; junction bases with no gene match: 8. CDR3 length equals 13 residues. CDR3 amino acids: CARETGKFEKLFF. As DNA, the CDR3 is TGTGCCAGGGAGACAGGGAAGTTTGAAAAACTGTTTTTT. Full variable domain (missing parts from reference TRBV2 and TRBJ1-4): EPEVTQTPSHQVTQMGQEVILRCVPISNHLYFYWYRQILGQKVEFLVSFYNNEISEKSEIFDDQFSVERPDGSNFTLKIRSTKLEDSAMYFCARETGKFEKLFFGSGTQLSVL.

This chain links TRBV5-1 with TRBJ2-5; TRBD2 agrees at 8 bases. The germline V gene encodes CDR1 SGHRS and CDR2 YFSETQ. This CDR3 has 14 amino acids. V trimming: 3 bases; J trimming: 0 bases; junction bases outside the gene matches: 1. The CDR3 DNA follows: TGCGCCAGCAGCTGGACTAGCAACCAAGAGACCCAGTACTTC. It is translated as CASSWTSNQETQYF.

The rearrangement links TRBV19 to TRBJ2-1; D is possibly TRBD2 (6 bases). Germline values: CDR1 LNHDA, CDR2 SQIVND (reference sequence). The length of the CDR3 is 18 residues. V lost 5 bases and J lost 3, with 23 bases in between. CDR3 sequence reads: CASSEESGLGGRYNEQFF. CDR3 DNA: TGTGCCAGTAGTGAAGAGTCTGGGCTCGGGGGACGCTACAATGAGCAGTTCTTC.

The V call is TRBV7-9, the J call TRBJ1-2; 9 nucleotides match TRBD1. The germline V gene encodes CDR1 SEHNR and CDR2 FQNEAQ (reference sequence). Trimming removed 5 bases from V and 7 bases from J; junction bases left unmatched: 14. The CDR3 totals 16 residues. CDR3 amino acids: CASSTTPGQGPPGYTF. The CDR3 DNA reads as TGTGCCAGCAGCACGACTCCGGGACAGGGTCCCCCTGGCTACACCTTC.

The chain joins TRBV6-6 to TRBJ2-3; 11 nucleotides match TRBD2. Unmatched junction bases numbered 10, after V lost 5 bases and J lost 6 bases. Looked up from germline, CDR1 is MNHNY and CDR2 is SVGAGI (reference sequence). The CDR3 runs to 16 residues. The CDR3 nucleotides read TGTGCCAGCAGTCGATTAGCGGGAGGGCCGAGGGATACGCAGTATTTT. It encodes CASSRLAGGPRDTQYF.

The chain employs TRBV11-2 and TRBJ2-7, with D tentatively TRBD2 (6 bases). Germline lookup yields CDR1 SGHAT and CDR2 FQNNGV. The CDR3 loop spans 16 amino acids. V gave up 5 bases and J gave up 3 bases, with 20 bases separating them. The CDR3 DNA is TGTGCCAGCAGCCACCTGGCGGGACGCTGGGGCTACGAGCAGTACTTC. This codes for CASSHLAGRWGYEQYF. Full variable domain (rest looked up from reference TRBV11-2 and TRBJ2-7): EAGVAQSPRYKIIEKRQSVAFWCNPISGHATLYWYQQILGQGPKLLIQFQNNGVVDDSQLPKDRFSAERLKGVDSTLKIQPAKLEDSAVYLCASSHLAGRWGYEQYFGPGTRLTVT.

The chain couples TRBV7-9 to TRBJ2-3, with a tentative D call TRBD2 (6 bases). The CDR3 covers 15 residues. CDR1 is SEHNR, CDR2 FQNEAQ, per germline (reference sequence). Deletions cut 6 bases from V and 5 bases from J, with 18 bases between. The CDR3 reads CASSRDSGAGDTQYF. The CDR3 DNA reads as TGTGCCAGCAGTCGGGACTCCGGGGCTGGAGATACGCAGTATTTT.

This chain joins TRBV5-1 and TRBJ1-1, with D tentatively TRBD1 (5 bases). Trimming left V 2 bases short and J 4 bases short, with 6 bases between. CDR3 length equals 12 residues. The V gene's germline CDR1 is SGHRS and CDR2 YFSETQ. The CDR3 sequence is CASSFQGTEAFF. CDR3 in DNA: TGCGCCAGCAGCTTTCAGGGCACTGAAGCTTTCTTT.

The V gene is TRBV11-2, the J gene TRBJ2-2; D call uncertain. V gave up 2 bases and J gave up 6 bases, with 7 bases separating them. Germline V gene lookup returns CDR1 SGHAT and CDR2 FQNNGV. The CDR3 loop spans 13 amino acids. This CDR3 is CASSLFRAGELFF. The CDR3 DNA reads as TGTGCCAGCAGCTTATTCCGGGCCGGGGAGCTGTTTTTT.

In its sample, this clone was seen once. The gene calls are TRBV3-1 (or the pseudogene TRBV3-2) and TRBJ2-7; D is uncertain. The CDR3 length is 14 residues. Trimming shortened V by 0 bases and J by 0 bases, and 6 bases separated the two germline ends. Per the germline V gene, CDR1 is LGHDT and CDR2 is YNNKEL (reference sequence). CDR3 amino acids: CASSQEPSSYEQYF. CDR3 DNA sequence: TGTGCCAGCAGCCAAGAACCCAGCTCCTACGAGCAGTACTTC.

The rearrangement links TRBV29-1 to TRBJ2-5, with D tentatively TRBD2 (6 bases). The germline V gene encodes CDR1 SQVTM and CDR2 ANQGSEA. This CDR3 comprises 11 residues. Trimming pared 7 bases from V and 7 bases from J, leaving 13 bases between. CDR3 coding DNA: TGCAGCGGGAGGACGGGGGTGACCCAGTACTTC. This codes for CSGRTGVTQYF.

This chain connects TRBV5-1 to TRBJ2-1; no reliable D call. Trimming took 6 bases from V and 3 from J, leaving 13 bases between them. The CDR3 loop spans 14 amino acids. Germline lookup yields CDR1 SGHRS and CDR2 YFSETQ. CDR3 DNA: TGCGCCAGCACTCCGACACTAAACTACAATGAGCAGTTCTTC. The encoded protein is CASTPTLNYNEQFF.

The chain joins TRBV7-3 to TRBJ2-2; 10 bases are shared with TRBD2. This CDR3 region has 16 residues. J lost 2 bases, V lost 6 bases, and 6 bases had no gene match. CDR1 SGHTA and CDR2 FQGTGA come from the germline V gene. CDR3: CASSTSGARNTGELFF. In DNA form, the CDR3 reads TGTGCCAGCAGTACTAGCGGGGCTCGCAACACCGGGGAGCTGTTTTTT.

V and J are TRBV19 and TRBJ2-7; 7 bases map to TRBD1. The CDR3 length is 13 residues. Germline V CDR1 and CDR2: LNHDA, SQIVND (reference sequence). Trimming cost V 10 bases and J 2 bases; bases outside gene matches: 8. The CDR3 sequence: CATKQGSTYEQYF. The CDR3 DNA reads TGTGCCACCAAACAGGGGTCTACCTACGAGCAGTACTTC.

This chain joins TRBV7-2 and TRBJ1-1; D not resolved. The germline V gene has CDR1 SGHTA and CDR2 FQGNSA. The CDR3 is 13 amino acids. The V end was cut by 3 bases, the J end by 1 base, with 6 bases between. The chain's CDR3 is CASSFDGNTEAFF. The CDR3 nucleotides read TGTGCCAGCAGCTTTGACGGGAACACTGAAGCTTTCTTT.

This rearrangement joins TRBV30 to TRBJ2-7; 9 bases are a match to TRBD1. Trimming took 5 bases from V and 3 from J; bases not matched to a gene: 5. This CDR3 is 13 amino acids long. Germline-derived CDR1 and CDR2 are GTSNPN and SVGIG (reference sequence). The CDR3: CAWQTGGGYEQYF. The CDR3 DNA is TGTGCCTGGCAAACAGGGGGCGGCTACGAGCAGTACTTC.

The V call is TRBV19, the J call TRBJ1-1; 8 positions agree with TRBD1. V shed 6 bases, J shed 1 base, and the junction held 4 bases outside the gene matches. The germline V gene has CDR1 LNHDA and CDR2 SQIVND (reference sequence). The CDR3 contains 14 residues. The CDR3 DNA sequence: TGTGCCAGTAGCTTCGGACAGGGGAACACTGAAGCTTTCTTT. This codes for CASSFGQGNTEAFF. Combining the CDR3 with reference TRBV19 and TRBJ1-1 gives the whole variable domain DGGITQSPKYLFRKEGQNVTLSCEQNLNHDAMYWYRQDPGQGLRLIYYSQIVNDFQKGDIAEGYSVSREKKESFPLTVTSAQKNPTAFYLCASSFGQGNTEAFFGQGTRLTVV.

The genes are TRBV27 and TRBJ2-7; D is perhaps TRBD2 (5 bases). Germline-derived CDR1 and CDR2 are MNHEY and SMNVEV (reference sequence). The CDR3 has 12 residues. The V gene lost 6 bases and the J gene lost 2 bases, with 8 bases spanning the gap. The DNA for the CDR3 is TGTGCCAGCAGGAGGGCCCCCTACGAGCAGTACTTC. This gives the protein CASRRAPYEQYF.

A single count supports this clone. The V call is TRBV18, the J call TRBJ1-1, with D uncertain. CDR1 KGHSH and CDR2 LQKENI come from the germline V gene. The ends were cut back, 5 bases at V and 1 base at J, with 14 bases in the middle. The CDR3 loop spans 15 amino acids. The CDR3 loop is CASSNDKVGNTEAFF. The CDR3, as DNA: TGTGCCAGCTCAAACGACAAGGTGGGGAACACTGAAGCTTTCTTT.

This clone was seen only once. This chain joins TRBV3-1 (or the pseudogene TRBV3-2) and TRBJ2-7, with D unresolved. The V gene's germline CDR1 is LGHDT and CDR2 YNNKEL (reference sequence). The CDR3 contains 14 residues. The V gene lost 5 bases and the J gene lost 1 base, with 12 bases spanning the gap. The CDR3 region has the DNA TGTGCCAGCAGCGCCCCACAAACATCCTACGAGCAGTACTTC. This translates into CASSAPQTSYEQYF.

The chain joins TRBV5-1 to TRBJ2-5, with no clear D. With 0 bases removed from V and 2 bases from J, the gap between germline ends came to 5 bases. This CDR3 contains 13 residues. The V gene's germline CDR1 is SGHRS and CDR2 YFSETQ. In DNA form, the CDR3 reads TGCGCCAGCAGCTTGGTTATACAAGAGACCCAGTACTTC. This sequence encodes CASSLVIQETQYF.

The chain recombines TRBV3-1 (or the pseudogene TRBV3-2) with TRBJ2-5; D ambiguous. V lost 1 base to trimming and J lost 1 base, with 10 bases between them. CDR3 length: 15 residues. The germline V gene has CDR1 LGHDT and CDR2 YNNKEL (reference sequence). CDR3 protein: CASSQGAASQETQYF. CDR3 sequence (DNA): TGTGCCAGCAGCCAAGGGGCAGCTAGCCAAGAGACCCAGTACTTC.

The chain carries TRBV19 and TRBJ2-7; D is unresolved. There are 15 residues in the CDR3. Per germline, CDR1 LNHDA and CDR2 SQIVND (reference sequence). V was clipped by 5 bases and J by 4 bases, with 18 bases between them. CDR3 sequence: CASSAIGIFGYEQYF. CDR3 DNA: TGTGCCAGTAGTGCGATAGGGATCTTCGGTTACGAGCAGTACTTC.

The rearrangement uses TRBV2 and TRBJ2-1, with 9 nucleotides matching TRBD2. J was trimmed by 6 bases and V by 5 bases; bases with no gene match: 5. There are 14 residues in the CDR3. The germline V gene has CDR1 SNHLY and CDR2 FYNNEI. Here the CDR3 reads CASSSTSGLNEQFF. The CDR3 DNA reads TGTGCCAGCAGTTCCACTAGCGGGCTCAATGAGCAGTTCTTC. Filled out from reference TRBV2 and TRBJ2-1, the complete variable domain reads EPEVTQTPSHQVTQMGQEVILRCVPISNHLYFYWYRQILGQKVEFLVSFYNNEISEKSEIFDDQFSVERPDGSNFTLKIRSTKLEDSAMYFCASSSTSGLNEQFFGPGTRLTVL.

The chain recombines TRBV7-3 with TRBJ2-1, with 12 bases matching TRBD2. Looked up from germline, CDR1 is SGHTA and CDR2 is FQGTGA. V dropped 3 bases and J dropped 8; count of bases not matched to a gene: 11. The CDR3 runs 17 residues. The CDR3 DNA is TGTGCCAGCAGCTTGTGGCCTTCTAGCGGGGGGGCCGATGAGCAGTTCTTC. Protein product: CASSLWPSSGGADEQFF.